A selection of T cell receptor beta chains follows, all from one sample in a study of cytomegalovirus exposure and HLA in healthy donors. Sequenced by immunoSEQ multiplex PCR; TCRdb stores in-frame clones only, minus some. Among approximately 190,000 clones listed, 85% to 90% were seen once. Source material: PBMCs. The receptors shown here come from a man in his thirties or forties in good health and CMV-seronegative. Both conserved end residues are part of each CDR3. The D gene is left open where the match is weak. Clone sizes are given selectively: once, few, many, or a class where the clone is expanded.

d_gene: TRBD2; v_gene: TRBV4-1; j_gene: TRBJ2-1; abundance: -; CDR3aa: CASSRISGGGWGEQFF; CDR3nt: TGCGCCAGCAGCCGGATTAGCGGGGGGGGATGGGGGGAGCAGTTCTTC
d_gene: TRBD1; v_gene: TRBV6-5; j_gene: TRBJ1-2; abundance: -; CDR3aa: CASKAQGATGYTF; CDR3nt: TGTGCCAGCAAGGCACAGGGGGCGACTGGCTACACCTTC
d_gene: TRBD1; v_gene: TRBV28; j_gene: TRBJ2-3; abundance: -; CDR3aa: CASSYTRTGGFDTQYF; CDR3nt: TGTGCCAGCAGTTACACCCGGACAGGGGGTTTCGATACGCAGTATTTT
d_gene: TRBD1; v_gene: TRBV6-5; j_gene: TRBJ1-1; abundance: few; CDR3aa: CASKWKQGWSTEAFF; CDR3nt: TGTGCCAGCAAGTGGAAACAGGGGTGGAGCACTGAAGCTTTCTTT
d_gene: TRBD2; v_gene: TRBV15; j_gene: TRBJ2-7; abundance: -; CDR3aa: CATASSGGWNEQYF; CDR3nt: TGTGCCACCGCTTCATCGGGAGGGTGGAACGAGCAGTACTTC
d_gene: -; v_gene: TRBV4-3; j_gene: TRBJ2-2; abundance: -; CDR3aa: CASSRKIRTNTGELFF; CDR3nt: TGCGCCAGCAGCCGAAAGATCAGGACGAACACCGGGGAGCTGTTTTTT
d_gene: TRBD1; v_gene: TRBV4-3; j_gene: TRBJ2-3; abundance: -; CDR3aa: CASSQAGGGADTQYF; CDR3nt: TGCGCCAGCAGCCAGGCAGGGGGCGGGGCAGATACGCAGTATTTT
d_gene: TRBD1; v_gene: TRBV18; j_gene: TRBJ1-1; abundance: -; CDR3aa: CASSPPTGEGGTEAFF; CDR3nt: TGTGCCAGCTCACCCCCGACAGGGGAGGGAGGCACTGAAGCTTTCTTT
d_gene: -; v_gene: TRBV27; j_gene: TRBJ2-4; abundance: -; CDR3aa: CASSLSLAKNIQYF; CDR3nt: TGTGCCAGCAGTTTATCCCTAGCCAAAAACATTCAGTACTTC
d_gene: TRBD1; v_gene: TRBV6-5; j_gene: TRBJ2-7; abundance: few; CDR3aa: CASSYSGTGVSYEQYF; CDR3nt: TGTGCCAGCAGTTACTCCGGGACAGGGGTCTCCTACGAGCAGTACTTC
d_gene: -; v_gene: TRBV7-8; j_gene: TRBJ1-5; abundance: -; CDR3aa: CASSLAGQFSNQPQHF; CDR3nt: TGTGCCAGCAGCTTAGCCGGACAATTTAGCAATCAGCCCCAGCATTTT
d_gene: -; v_gene: TRBV6-1; j_gene: TRBJ1-5; abundance: -; CDR3aa: CASSEGGGNQPQHF; CDR3nt: TGTGCCAGCAGTGAAGGGGGGGGCAATCAGCCCCAGCATTTT
d_gene: TRBD2; v_gene: TRBV2; j_gene: TRBJ2-7; abundance: -; CDR3aa: CASRTSGIRPYEQYF; CDR3nt: TGTGCCAGCAGGACTAGCGGGATTCGTCCCTACGAGCAGTACTTC
d_gene: -; v_gene: TRBV28; j_gene: TRBJ2-7; abundance: -; CDR3aa: CASSSPGGGGASLYEQYF; CDR3nt: TGTGCCAGCAGTTCCCCCGGAGGTGGGGGGGCCTCCCTCTACGAGCAGTACTTC
d_gene: -; v_gene: TRBV9; j_gene: TRBJ2-5; abundance: -; CDR3aa: CASSVVDSTQETQYF; CDR3nt: TGTGCCAGCAGCGTAGTTGACAGTACCCAAGAGACCCAGTACTTC
d_gene: -; v_gene: TRBV18; j_gene: TRBJ1-2; abundance: once; CDR3aa: CASSPSGVDGYTF; CDR3nt: TGTGCCAGCTCACCGAGCGGAGTGGATGGCTACACCTTC
d_gene: TRBD1; v_gene: TRBV19; j_gene: TRBJ1-1; abundance: -; CDR3aa: CASSTNGQGHTEAFF; CDR3nt: TGTGCCAGTAGTACCAATGGACAGGGGCACACTGAAGCTTTCTTT
d_gene: -; v_gene: TRBV6-5; j_gene: TRBJ1-1; abundance: -; CDR3aa: CASSYEQGSLFEAFF; CDR3nt: TGTGCCAGCAGTTACGAGCAGGGGAGCCTTTTTGAAGCTTTCTTT
d_gene: -; v_gene: TRBV28; j_gene: TRBJ2-6; abundance: -; CDR3aa: CASRYSGANVLTF; CDR3nt: TGTGCCAGCAGGTACTCTGGGGCCAACGTCCTGACTTTC
d_gene: -; v_gene: TRBV7-9; j_gene: TRBJ1-2; abundance: few; CDR3aa: CASSPGRTDPNYGYTF; CDR3nt: TGTGCCAGCAGTCCAGGGCGGACGGATCCTAACTATGGCTACACCTTC
d_gene: -; v_gene: TRBV28; j_gene: TRBJ2-6; abundance: -; CDR3aa: CASRSSGANVLTF; CDR3nt: TGTGCCAGCCGCAGCTCTGGGGCCAACGTCCTGACTTTC
d_gene: -; v_gene: TRBV30; j_gene: TRBJ2-1; abundance: -; CDR3aa: CAWSVRLVPGEQFF; CDR3nt: TGTGCCTGGAGTGTACGGCTAGTGCCAGGGGAGCAGTTCTTC
d_gene: -; v_gene: TRBV28; j_gene: TRBJ2-7; abundance: -; CDR3aa: CASSLRGHEQYF; CDR3nt: TGTGCCAGCAGCCTCAGGGGTCACGAGCAGTACTTC
d_gene: -; v_gene: TRBV9; j_gene: TRBJ2-3; abundance: -; CDR3aa: CASSVGWGEDTQYF; CDR3nt: TGTGCCAGCAGCGTAGGATGGGGGGAAGATACGCAGTATTTT
d_gene: -; v_gene: TRBV7-9; j_gene: TRBJ1-2; abundance: few; CDR3aa: CASSLQGTPNGYTF; CDR3nt: TGTGCCAGCAGCTTACAGGGTACCCCTAATGGCTACACCTTC
d_gene: TRBD1; v_gene: TRBV5-4; j_gene: TRBJ1-1; abundance: -; CDR3aa: CASSGAGQGTEAFF; CDR3nt: TGTGCCAGCAGCGGAGCGGGACAGGGTACTGAAGCTTTCTTT
d_gene: -; v_gene: TRBV6-5; j_gene: TRBJ2-1; abundance: -; CDR3aa: CASRVFAENEQFF; CDR3nt: TGTGCCAGTCGAGTTTTTGCTGAGAATGAGCAGTTCTTC
d_gene: TRBD1; v_gene: TRBV15; j_gene: TRBJ1-5; abundance: -; CDR3aa: CATSARTGLRQPQHF; CDR3nt: TGTGCCACCAGCGCTCGGACAGGGTTAAGACAGCCCCAGCATTTT
d_gene: TRBD1; v_gene: TRBV29-1; j_gene: TRBJ1-2; abundance: -; CDR3aa: CSVDSGTGAYGYTF; CDR3nt: TGCAGCGTTGATTCCGGGACAGGGGCCTATGGCTACACCTTC
d_gene: TRBD2; v_gene: TRBV7-8; j_gene: TRBJ2-3; abundance: -; CDR3aa: CAGSGRDTDTQYF; CDR3nt: TGTGCCGGAAGTGGGAGGGACACAGATACGCAGTATTTT
d_gene: TRBD1; v_gene: TRBV6-5; j_gene: TRBJ1-3; abundance: -; CDR3aa: CASSPYRGSGNTIYF; CDR3nt: TGTGCCAGCAGCCCTTACAGGGGATCAGGAAACACCATATATTTT
d_gene: -; v_gene: TRBV15; j_gene: TRBJ2-3; abundance: -; CDR3aa: CATSRQRETGTDTQYF; CDR3nt: TGTGCCACCAGCAGGCAGAGGGAGACCGGGACAGATACGCAGTATTTT
d_gene: -; v_gene: TRBV5-4; j_gene: TRBJ2-7; abundance: -; CDR3aa: CASKEGNSYEQYF; CDR3nt: TGTGCCAGCAAGGAGGGGAACTCCTACGAGCAGTACTTC
d_gene: TRBD2; v_gene: TRBV9; j_gene: TRBJ2-3; abundance: -; CDR3aa: CASSVVGGSDTQYF; CDR3nt: TGTGCCAGCAGCGTTGTCGGGGGGTCAGATACGCAGTATTTT
d_gene: TRBD1; v_gene: TRBV19; j_gene: TRBJ1-4; abundance: -; CDR3aa: CASQDRDPVGEKLFF; CDR3nt: TGTGCCAGCCAAGACAGGGACCCTGTCGGCGAAAAACTGTTTTTT
d_gene: TRBD2; v_gene: TRBV11-1; j_gene: TRBJ2-2; abundance: few; CDR3aa: CASSPRASGGTGELFF; CDR3nt: TGTGCCAGCAGCCCGAGAGCCAGCGGGGGCACCGGGGAGCTGTTTTTT
d_gene: -; v_gene: TRBV19; j_gene: TRBJ1-1; abundance: -; CDR3aa: CASSPQRVNSEAFF; CDR3nt: TGTGCCAGTAGTCCTCAGCGGGTTAACTCTGAAGCTTTCTTT
d_gene: -; v_gene: TRBV18; j_gene: TRBJ2-3; abundance: -; CDR3aa: CASSPAVTDTQYF; CDR3nt: TGTGCCAGCTCACCAGCAGTGACAGATACGCAGTATTTT
d_gene: TRBD1; v_gene: TRBV6-5; j_gene: TRBJ1-5; abundance: -; CDR3aa: CASSADRVGQPQHF; CDR3nt: TGTGCCAGCAGCGCCGACAGGGTCGGGCAGCCCCAGCATTTT
d_gene: -; v_gene: TRBV6-5; j_gene: TRBJ1-1; abundance: -; CDR3aa: CASSRWTAMNTEAFF; CDR3nt: TGTGCCAGCAGCCGATGGACAGCCATGAACACTGAAGCTTTCTTT
d_gene: TRBD1; v_gene: TRBV6-5; j_gene: TRBJ2-7; abundance: -; CDR3aa: CASSYGTGGTYEQYF; CDR3nt: TGTGCCAGCAGTTACGGGACAGGGGGGACCTACGAGCAGTACTTC
d_gene: -; v_gene: TRBV27; j_gene: TRBJ1-1; abundance: -; CDR3aa: CASRHAGENTEAFF; CDR3nt: TGTGCCAGCCGCCATGCAGGGGAGAACACTGAAGCTTTCTTT
d_gene: -; v_gene: TRBV28; j_gene: TRBJ2-5; abundance: -; CDR3aa: CASSFRTGSATQYF; CDR3nt: TGTGCCAGCAGTTTCCGTACGGGTAGCGCGACCCAGTACTTC
d_gene: TRBD2; v_gene: TRBV11-1; j_gene: TRBJ2-2; abundance: -; CDR3aa: CASRPPAGGPTGELFF; CDR3nt: TGTGCCAGCAGACCCCCAGCGGGGGGGCCTACCGGGGAGCTGTTTTTT
d_gene: TRBD1; v_gene: TRBV6-1; j_gene: TRBJ1-1; abundance: -; CDR3aa: CASSGAGQGYTEAFF; CDR3nt: TGTGCCAGCAGTGGAGCGGGACAGGGTTACACTGAAGCTTTCTTT
d_gene: TRBD1; v_gene: TRBV6-5; j_gene: TRBJ1-3; abundance: -; CDR3aa: CASSEGQLNTIYF; CDR3nt: TGTGCCAGCAGTGAGGGACAGTTAAACACCATATATTTT